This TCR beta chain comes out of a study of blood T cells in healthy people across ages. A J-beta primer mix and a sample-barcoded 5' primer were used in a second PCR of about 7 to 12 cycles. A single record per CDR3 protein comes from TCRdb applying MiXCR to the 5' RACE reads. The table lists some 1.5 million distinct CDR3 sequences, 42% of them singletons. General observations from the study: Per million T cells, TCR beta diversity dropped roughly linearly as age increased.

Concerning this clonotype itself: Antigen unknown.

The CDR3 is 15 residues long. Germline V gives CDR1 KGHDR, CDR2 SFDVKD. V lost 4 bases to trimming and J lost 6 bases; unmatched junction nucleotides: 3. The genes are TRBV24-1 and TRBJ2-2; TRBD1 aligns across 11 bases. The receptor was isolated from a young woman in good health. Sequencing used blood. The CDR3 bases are TGTGCCACCAGTGAAATGGGACAGGGGGCCGGGGAGCTGTTTTTT. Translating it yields CATSEMGQGAGELFF.